This T cell receptor beta chain was sequenced during a study of cytomegalovirus exposure and HLA in healthy donors (TCRdb year 2017). For context, the study as a whole: An earlier analysis of some 550 of the donors reported more than 250 Gb of sequence data and around 120 million unique TCR beta sequences from some 180 million T cells. Across 300 to 500 genotyped donors of the cohort, an average of about 240,000 unique TCR beta nucleotide sequences per donor were sequenced, and 15% to 20% of those sequences were non-productive. A later analysis re-analyzed previously published TCR beta repertoires from 550 to 700 donors and added high-resolution HLA genotyping to study TCR occurrence patterns. The study used immunosequencing to profile the T cell repertoires of approximately 650 subjects and linked those repertoires to cytomegalovirus serostatus. Rather than drawing on any new phenotypic data, the later analysis identified candidate immune exposures from TCR beta sequences and the way those sequences occurred across donors. The study aimed to test whether signatures of past pathogen exposure could be identified by cataloging public T cell receptors. Every discovery cohort repertoire had been produced on one sequencing platform. Roughly 320 gigabases of sequencing data and around 85 million unique TCR sequences made up an early release that covered fewer than 650 HLA-typed donors. Alongside the repertoire data, information on donor age, sex, ethnicity and CMV serostatus was compiled. The study combined high-throughput TCR immunosequencing, statistical association of individual TCRs with disease status, and machine learning to predict cytomegalovirus infection status. Of the roughly 390 genotyped donors, approximately 83% fell in the genetic ancestry cluster associated with self-reported Caucasian donors. Both class I and class II loci were covered by HLA typing, at four-digit resolution. An earlier analysis of 587 of the donors applied high-throughput TCR beta sequencing to assess whether each TCR beta V gene segment acted as functional or pseudogenic. Genome-wide SNP genotypes for about three fifths of the roughly 670 donors were used in a later genetic analysis, which treated that subset as a discovery cohort. Along with the approximately 670-subject first cohort, a separate validation cohort of approximately 110 different subjects was used. A few DR-DQ haplotypes were handled as single units for association and clustering because linkage in the cohort was strong. The number of typed donors differed by locus: roughly 629-630 for A, B, C, DRB1 and DQB1; 522 for DQA1; 606 for DPA1; and some 430 for DPB1. The investigation overall reported the following: CMV serostatus was the only immune exposure information available for the cohort. Because counts were too low, roughly 18 rarely observed V segments, including chromosome 9 orphons, were left out of the earlier analysis of some 640 of the donors. In a later analysis, the rate of TCR association differed among HLA loci, with DRB1 alleles having the most associated TCRs and HLA-C alleles having the fewest. Most TCR sequences were observed very rarely across donors, whereas some public TCRs were present in many individuals. V-gene and J-gene trimming of TCR beta chains was associated with a missense DCLRE1C variant in a later genetic analysis, and the association was replicated in an independent cohort. Assigning TCR associations to individual alleles was difficult when HLA alleles, especially DR and DQ, strongly co-occurred. HLA typing was unavailable for some donors at each locus, so association tests used only the typed subset. In a later genetic analysis, fewer N-insertions in productive TCRs were reported among donors in an Asian-associated ancestry cluster than the roughly 710-donor mean. A further reported finding was that TCR beta sequences accurately predicted the HLA-A and HLA-B alleles for most subjects in the first cohort. A group of highly shared sequence variants was considered likely to be a technical artifact of the sequencing pipeline. In vitro tests confirmed that a few of the cytomegalovirus-associated TCR beta chains recognize cytomegalovirus antigens. Specific HLA alleles were associated with about 17,000 TCR beta sequences at a false discovery rate of 0.05 in a later analysis. A later analysis found that most CMV-associated TCR beta chains appeared HLA-restricted, with HLA associations seemingly driven largely by CMV exposure. In this cohort, only TCR beta chains were sequenced, and detectable features were limited by the absence of alpha or paired-chain data. The authors suggested that the approach could potentially be generalized to other disease states and immunological phenotypes. In a later analysis, HLA-associated TCR beta chains showed more clonal expansion and lower generation probabilities than non-associated chains that were equally common. Broadly in line with IMGT annotations, most TCR beta V segments showed up in productive rearrangements about 90% or about 30% of the time in an earlier analysis of around 600 of the donors. The presence/absence analyses assumed that sequencing depth was roughly uniform across donors, and that assumption may not be true. The classifier was reported to diagnose cytomegalovirus status with high specificity and sensitivity in both the original cohort and the validation cohort. A later analysis reported that several top co-occurrence clusters appeared linked to parvovirus B19, influenza, CMV and Epstein-Barr virus. Linkage disequilibrium might explain the correlated functional status among segregating V segments, but an unknown experimental factor could not be ruled out. A total of 164 TCR beta chains were listed by the study as associated with cytomegalovirus. Some IMGT-functional V segments, including TRBV6-2 and TRBV6-3, could not be distinguished by the 87-base-pair reads and were therefore excluded.

The cohort consisted of some 730 healthy bone marrow donors. At the time of sampling, all cohort members were nominally healthy, though unrecorded immune exposures were likely present. The donor tested CMV seronegative, placing the donor among the roughly 340 seronegative members of the cohort. A peripheral blood sample was provided by each donor, and peripheral blood mononuclear cells were used for TCR beta sequencing. Genomic DNA was extracted from the blood cell samples with the Qiagen DNeasy Blood Extraction Kit. Points on this clone: There is no known antigen for this receptor. The junction shows a germline mismatch at one end, possibly a read error.

To prepare the library, the immunoSEQ multiplex PCR assay was applied. The multiplex PCR relied on a mix of 60 forward primers for TCR Vbeta segments and 13 reverse primers for TCR Jbeta segments. The CDR3 region of rearranged TCR beta genes was amplified from genomic DNA with a multiplex PCR assay. The amplified TCR beta libraries were sequenced on the Illumina HiSeq System as 87-base-pair reads. Under the source paper's analysis protocol: In a later analysis, tens of millions of unique TCR beta chains were counted across the roughly 670 repertoires, and about 9.9 million of these chains were shared by at least two donors. Raw reads were error-corrected and collapsed into unique sequences with a nearest-neighbor algorithm that merged closely related sequences to remove PCR and sequencing errors. CDR3 sequences were aligned to IMGT reference sequences to assign V, D and J gene segments. For a sequence to be retained, at least a six-nucleotide match to both a V gene segment and a J gene segment was required. Rearrangements were called productive when the CDR3 lacked stop codons and stayed in frame with V and J; all others were non-productive. CDR3 was defined by IMGT convention, running from the second conserved V-encoded cysteine to the conserved J-encoded phenylalanine. Sequences without an unambiguous match to a single V gene segment were excluded from the earlier analysis of several hundred of the donors. In an earlier analysis of 587 of the donors, V segments were called functional above 56.7% productive rearrangements and were called segregating when the between-donor standard deviation exceeded 5%. A statistical classification framework was built for diagnosing cytomegalovirus status from the catalog of TCR beta chain sequences. A later analysis assigned V and J genes by comparing TCR nucleotide sequences with IMGT/GENE-DB human TR gene sequences. A later analysis assigned CDR3 sequences and most-parsimonious VDJ recombination scenarios with the TCRdist pipeline. In a later analysis, every TCR beta chain was defined by the combination of its CDR3 amino acid sequence and its V-gene family, and reads without a unique V-gene family were dropped. A later analysis removed 450 to 600 highly shared, low-generation-probability nucleotide sequences to deal with suspected cross-contamination and a sequencing artifact. For each public chain, a later analysis derived a clonal expansion index from normalized ranks of inferred template counts within each repertoire. In a later analysis, generation probabilities were computed using a VDJ recombination model fitted to out-of-frame rearrangements, and the results were checked against IGoR. In a later analysis, TCR-TCR, TCR-HLA and TCR-CMV co-occurrence was scored with hypergeometric tests, and a repertoire-size bias correction was applied to TCR pairs. A later analysis estimated false discovery rates by permuting HLA or CMV assignments 20 times. In a later analysis, co-occurring TCRs were grouped using DBSCAN, and TCRdist sequence similarity was added for clustering within HLA-allele-positive subsets. For co-occurrence clustering, repertoires with fewer than 30,000 or more than 120,000 public chains were excluded, along with about five repertoires with anomalous nucleotide sharing. TCRdb carries this immuneACCESS record with in-frame sequences only. Its versions omit some clonotypes, under half of them owing to an unresolved V gene in the studies checked, with the rest unexplained. V and J calls and clone size are given by that table; D and trimming were obtained from the DNA. The sample data list under 200,000 clones, and 80% of these were observed just once. Approximately 4.5% of the sample is taken by the ten largest.

Including the terminal cysteine and phenylalanine, the CDR3 comprises 16 residues. The retained sequence is limited to the CDR3, 48 bases, with the frame set at the first base. The germline V gene (reference sequence) provides CDR1 SEHNR and CDR2 FQNEAQ. The chain employs TRBV7-9 and TRBJ2-7; TRBD1 fits 8 bases in the junction. This clonotype was sampled from a man under 40 in good health and CMV-seronegative. The sample was PBMCs. The bases read TGTTCCAGCAGCTTTCGTGGGACAGGAGTGGCCTACGAGCAGTACTTC. Translated, it reads CSSSFRGTGVAYEQYF. Reference TRBV7-9 and TRBJ2-7 genes cover what lies past the CDR3, so the full variable domain is DTGVSQNPRHKITKRGQNVTFRCDPISEHNRLYWYRQTLGQGPEFLTYFQNEAQLEKSRLLSDRFSAERPKGSFSTLEIQRTEQGDSAMYLCSSSFRGTGVAYEQYFGPGTRLTVT.